The present entry profiles one T cell receptor beta chain with its context. Its antigen is not known. These data belong to a study of cytomegalovirus exposure and HLA in healthy donors. Study-wide points: Among TCR beta chains, those listed as cytomegalovirus-associated numbered around 180.

CDR3 length: 13 amino acids. With V trimmed by 2 bases and J by 10 bases, 7 bases remained unmatched. In germline, CDR1 is MNHNY, CDR2 SVGAGI (reference sequence). The PCR ran on 60 Vbeta and 13 Jbeta primers. This table comes from immunoSEQ multiplex PCR, and its TCRdb copy is limited to in-frame clones, with some not included. Of some 170,000 clones in the sample, 81% were seen once. V and J are TRBV6-6 and TRBJ1-2; 7 positions agree with TRBD1. The TCR comes from a woman between 18 and 29 years old in good health and CMV-seronegative. The sample comprised PBMCs. CDR3 sequence: CASSYTDRPYYTF. In DNA form, the CDR3 reads TGTGCCAGCAGTTACACGGACAGGCCCTACTACACCTTC.